The 22 T cell receptor beta chains in this list originate from one sample, sequenced in a study of cytomegalovirus exposure and HLA in healthy donors. Amplification used 60 Vbeta primers and 13 Jbeta primers. This table comes from immunoSEQ multiplex PCR, and its TCRdb copy is limited to in-frame clones, with some not included. The sample lists 95,000 to 100,000 clones; roughly 80% were seen once. Specimen: PBMCs. The receptor source for this set is an older woman in good health and CMV-seronegative.

This chain uses TRBV6-6 with TRBJ2-2, with 7 bases identical to TRBD2. This CDR3 spans 16 amino acids. Germline V gives CDR1 MNHNY, CDR2 SVGAGI (reference sequence). Losses at the gene ends were 2 bases for V and 6 bases for J; bases not matched to a gene: 9. The CDR3 bases are TGTGCCAGCAGTTACGGGCTGGGGGGGAGGGCCGGGGAGCTGTTTTTT. Protein sequence: CASSYGLGGRAGELFF.

The CDR3 region has the DNA TGTGCCAGCAGCTTTAGCTACGAGCAGTACTTC. Its translation: CASSFSYEQYF. V gene TRBV11-2 combines with J gene TRBJ2-7; D not certain. This CDR3 region has 11 residues. Deletions cut 3 bases from V and 3 bases from J, with 3 bases between. Germline V gives CDR1 SGHAT, CDR2 FQNNGV.

Concerning this clone: At one of its ends the junction is not consistent with the germline gene, which may arise from a read error. This rearrangement joins TRBV5-5 to TRBJ2-7, with 8 bases lining up with TRBD1. Per the germline V gene, CDR1 is SGHKS and CDR2 is YYEKEE (reference sequence). The CDR3 runs to 16 residues. The CDR3 nucleotides read TGTGCCGGCAGCTTGGCTCTTATTACAGGGGGTCGGGAGCAGTACTTC. This encodes CAGSLALITGGREQYF. The complete variable domain, with remaining parts taken from reference TRBV5-5 and TRBJ2-7, reads DAGVTQSPTHLIKTRGQQVTLRCSPISGHKSVSWYQQVLGQGPQFIFQYYEKEERGRGNFPDRFSARQFPNYSSELNVNALLLGDSALYLCAGSLALITGGREQYFGPGTRLTVT.

The CDR3 DNA is TGTGCCAGCAGCCCAGGGGGACAGGGGGCGGCATTTTACGAGCAGTACTTC. This gives the protein CASSPGGQGAAFYEQYF. V and J are TRBV5-6 and TRBJ2-7, with 12 bases fitting TRBD1. The CDR3 runs 17 residues. CDR1 is SGHDT, CDR2 YYEEEE, per germline. The J segment lost 4 bases and the V segment lost 4 bases, leaving 12 bases of the junction unmatched.

The chain links TRBV5-1 to TRBJ1-1; tentative D call: TRBD1 (6 bases). The V and J ends lost 3 bases and 4 bases respectively, with 10 bases between them. Germline loops: CDR1 SGHRS, CDR2 YFSETQ. This CDR3 spans 13 amino acids. CDR3 sequence: CASSSGGATEAFF. Written as DNA, the CDR3 is TGCGCCAGCAGCTCTGGGGGGGCCACTGAAGCTTTCTTT.

The genes are TRBV6-6 and TRBJ1-1; possibly TRBD1 for D (5 bases). Between the trimmed V and J ends, which lost 3 bases and 0 bases, there was a span of 11 bases. CDR1 is MNHNY, CDR2 SVGAGI, per germline (reference sequence). The CDR3 has 15 amino acids. The CDR3 DNA reads TGTGCCAGCAGTTATTCCCCAGGGATGAACACTGAAGCTTTCTTT. Its translation is CASSYSPGMNTEAFF.

The J gene is TRBJ2-1, the V gene TRBV19; D is unresolved. The germline V gene encodes CDR1 LNHDA and CDR2 SQIVND (reference sequence). The CDR3 sequence is 13 residues long. The ends were cut back, 5 bases at V and 6 bases at J, with 11 bases in the middle. CDR3 bases: TGTGCCAGTAGTCCGCACGTCGGCAATGAGCAGTTCTTC. Protein sequence: CASSPHVGNEQFF.

The gene calls are TRBV5-1 and TRBJ2-1, with D hard to call. The germline V gene encodes CDR1 SGHRS and CDR2 YFSETQ. The length of the CDR3 is 13 residues. Trimming cost V 0 bases and J 2 bases, with 3 bases left between them. In DNA, the CDR3 is TGCGCCAGCAGCTTGGTAACCTACAATGAGCAGTTCTTC. Residues: CASSLVTYNEQFF.

The CDR3 DNA reads TGTGCCAGCAGCTCCCCGGCGGGGGAAGGTGGCTACACCTTC. This codes for CASSSPAGEGGYTF. This chain uses TRBV7-2 with TRBJ1-2; maybe TRBD1 (5 bases). In germline, CDR1 is SGHTA, CDR2 FQGNSA. The V and J ends lost 4 bases and 7 bases respectively, with 16 bases between them. The CDR3 contains 14 residues.

The chain uses TRBV7-8 and TRBJ2-3; weak D call: TRBD2 (7 bases). Per the germline V gene, CDR1 is SGHVS and CDR2 is FQNEAQ. V gave up 1 base and J gave up 6 bases, with 17 bases separating them. This CDR3 is 16 amino acids long. CDR3 sequence (DNA): TGTGCCAGCAGCTTAGGGTTGGGGGGGCGGCACGATACGCAGTATTTT. This sequence encodes CASSLGLGGRHDTQYF.

The chain employs TRBV9 and TRBJ2-3; 13 bases agree with TRBD2. V trimming: 6 bases; J trimming: 6 bases; junction bases outside the gene matches: 4. Germline V gene data show CDR1 as SGDLS and CDR2 as YYNGEE. The CDR3 spans 14 residues. CDR3 amino acids: CASTRTSGGDTQYF. The CDR3 DNA follows: TGTGCCAGCACGAGGACTAGCGGGGGCGATACGCAGTATTTT. The full variable domain, in which reference TRBV9 and TRBJ2-3 provide the parts outside the CDR3, is DSGVTQTPKHLITATGQRVTLRCSPRSGDLSVYWYQQSLDQGLQFLIQYYNGEERAKGNILERFSAQQFPDLHSELNLSSLELGDSALYFCASTRTSGGDTQYFGPGTRLTVL.

This rearrangement joins TRBV5-4 to TRBJ2-5; possibly TRBD2 for D (7 bases). Germline assignment: CDR1 SGHNT and CDR2 YYREEE (reference sequence). V lost 3 bases and J lost 5, with 14 bases in between. The CDR3 runs 14 residues. The CDR3 sequence is CASSSGGAEETQYF. The CDR3 DNA follows: TGTGCCAGCAGCTCTGGGGGGGCGGAGGAGACCCAGTACTTC.

J is TRBJ1-5 and V is TRBV29-1, with D perhaps TRBD1 (5 bases). Germline CDR1 SQVTM, CDR2 ANQGSEA. This CDR3 contains 14 residues. V lost 5 bases and J 4 bases, leaving 15 bases between the germline ends. CDR3 DNA: TGCAGCGTTCGGACATCAGGTACGAATCAGCCCCAGCATTTT. It yields the protein CSVRTSGTNQPQHF.

The genes are TRBV7-2 and TRBJ2-7; the match to TRBD2 covers 12 bases. The CDR3 contains 15 residues. The V gene's germline CDR1 is SGHTA and CDR2 FQGNSA. V was pared by 2 bases and J by 3 bases, with 2 bases of the junction left unmatched. The CDR3 DNA follows: TGTGCCAGCAGCTTAACTAGCGGGAGGCTCTACGAGCAGTACTTC. Its protein product is CASSLTSGRLYEQYF.

This clone was recorded only once. This chain joins TRBV5-1 and TRBJ1-2, with D perhaps matching TRBD1 (5 bases). Trimming stripped 0 bases from V and 3 bases from J, with 9 bases between. The CDR3 contains 14 residues. The germline V gene has CDR1 SGHRS and CDR2 YFSETQ. CDR3 sequence: CASSLGRADYGYTF. The CDR3 DNA follows: TGCGCCAGCAGCTTGGGCAGGGCTGACTATGGCTACACCTTC.

The chain employs TRBV7-9 and TRBJ2-7; D unclear. This CDR3 has 12 residues. Germline V CDR1 and CDR2: SEHNR, FQNEAQ (reference sequence). Trimming stripped 5 bases from V and 2 bases from J, with 7 bases between. The CDR3, as DNA: TGTGCCAGCAGCCCCTCTACCTACGAGCAGTACTTC. Translating gives CASSPSTYEQYF. The whole variable domain, remainder taken from reference TRBV7-9 and TRBJ2-7, is DTGVSQNPRHKITKRGQNVTFRCDPISEHNRLYWYRQTLGQGPEFLTYFQNEAQLEKSRLLSDRFSAERPKGSFSTLEIQRTEQGDSAMYLCASSPSTYEQYFGPGTRLTVT.

V and J are TRBV6-5 and TRBJ2-7; 7 positions agree with TRBD1. The CDR3 spans 14 residues. V dropped 7 bases and J dropped 2; count of bases not matched to a gene: 8. The germline V gene encodes CDR1 MNHEY and CDR2 SVGAGI. The CDR3 DNA reads as TGTGCCAGCACCGGGACAGAAGCTACCTACGAGCAGTACTTC. As protein: CASTGTEATYEQYF.

This clone was counted a single time. The rearrangement joins TRBV2 to TRBJ2-5; 9 bases map to TRBD2. CDR3 length: 18 residues. The trim removed 4 bases at V and 1 base at J, leaving 13 bases unmatched. The germline gives CDR1 SNHLY, CDR2 FYNNEI. As DNA, the CDR3 is TGTGCCAGCAGTGGTACTAGCGGGCCAATTGAGGTCCAAGAGACCCAGTACTTC. It is translated as CASSGTSGPIEVQETQYF.

This clone has just one count. The chain links TRBV7-9 to TRBJ2-7; D may be TRBD2 (6 bases). V was pared by 5 bases and J by 6 bases, with 8 bases between. Germline V CDR1 and CDR2: SEHNR, FQNEAQ (reference sequence). This CDR3 is built from 11 residues. In DNA form, the CDR3 reads TGTGCCAGCAGCCTACTAGCCGAGCAGTACTTC. Its translation is CASSLLAEQYF.

The J gene is TRBJ2-7, the V gene TRBV7-8; D gene unclear. The germline V and J ends were trimmed by 1 base and 3 bases, with 7 bases remaining between them. The CDR3 is 13 residues long. Germline V gene lookup returns CDR1 SGHVS and CDR2 FQNEAQ. CDR3 coding DNA: TGTGCCAGCAGCTTAGGCCCCGGCTACGAGCAGTACTTC. Its protein product is CASSLGPGYEQYF.

This clone was seen only a few times. The chain combines TRBV6-1 with TRBJ1-5; 9 bases are shared with TRBD1. CDR1 is MNHNS and CDR2 is SASEGT in the germline V gene. Trimming took 2 bases from V and 2 from J; bases not matched to a gene: 1. This CDR3 has 15 amino acids. For the CDR3, the DNA is TGTGCCAGCAGTGAACGGACAGGGGGCAATCAGCCCCAGCATTTT. It codes for CASSERTGGNQPQHF.

This chain joins TRBV10-3 and TRBJ1-2; perhaps TRBD1 as D (6 bases). The CDR3 extends over 15 amino acids. Germline assignment: CDR1 ENHRY and CDR2 SYGVKD. Trimming left V 4 bases short and J 1 base short, with 13 bases between. The chain's CDR3 is CAISGSAGVNYGYTF. The CDR3 nucleotides read TGTGCCATCAGTGGCTCCGCAGGGGTTAACTATGGCTACACCTTC.